Detailed here is one T cell receptor beta chain. The source of the sample is a study of T cells in Graves' hyperthyroidism and ophthalmopathy. The CDR3 totals 14 residues. Trimming took off 0 bases at V and 5 bases at J, with 9 bases between the two ends. CDR1 is SEHNR and CDR2 is FQNEAQ in the germline V gene (reference sequence). Amplification of TCR beta CDR3 regions was performed using RNA transcripts as template. The HTBI primer set drove a first-round RT-PCR of the TCR CDR3. One entry per CDR3 protein, called by TCRdb with MiXCR from the multiplex PCR reads. The profile covers 450,000 to 700,000 distinct CDR3 sequences, with around 45% appearing a single time and approximately 8.4% taken by the ten largest.

The rearrangement uses TRBV7-9 and TRBJ2-3; D uncertain. The sample comprised peripheral blood or thyroid tissue (not recorded which). This TCR was recovered from a woman under 30 with Graves' hyperthyroidism. The CDR3 is CASSLAAMGDTQYF. The CDR3 region has the DNA TGTGCCAGCAGCTTAGCGGCAATGGGAGATACGCAGTATTTT.